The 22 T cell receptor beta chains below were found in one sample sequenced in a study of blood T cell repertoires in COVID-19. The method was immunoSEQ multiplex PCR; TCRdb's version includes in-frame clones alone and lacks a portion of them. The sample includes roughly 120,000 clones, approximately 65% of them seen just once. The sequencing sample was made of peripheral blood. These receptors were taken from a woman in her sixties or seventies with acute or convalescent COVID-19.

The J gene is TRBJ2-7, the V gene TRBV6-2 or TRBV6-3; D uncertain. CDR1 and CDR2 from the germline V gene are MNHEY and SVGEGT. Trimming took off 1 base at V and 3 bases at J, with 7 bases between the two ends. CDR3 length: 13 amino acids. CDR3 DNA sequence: TGTGCCAGCAGTTACTTACAAAACTACGAGCAGTACTTC. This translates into CASSYLQNYEQYF.

CDR3 in DNA: TGCGCCAGCAGCGCGGGAGGGGGGGCAAATTCACCCCTCCACTTT. Protein product: CASSAGGGANSPLHF. The chain combines TRBV5-1 with TRBJ1-6; maybe TRBD1 (6 bases). The CDR3 is made up of 15 amino acids. Germline V lookup: CDR1 SGHRS, CDR2 YFSETQ. Trimming cost V 4 bases and J 7 bases, with 15 bases left between them.

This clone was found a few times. CDR3 bases: TGTGCCAGCAGCTTGGGACATGGGGCTGACTACGAGCAGTACTTC. Translation gives CASSLGHGADYEQYF. The chain employs TRBV7-3 and TRBJ2-7, with a tentative D call TRBD1 (6 bases). The V and J ends lost 3 bases and 3 bases respectively, with 15 bases between them. Germline CDR1 is SGHTA and CDR2 is FQGTGA. The CDR3 extends over 15 amino acids.

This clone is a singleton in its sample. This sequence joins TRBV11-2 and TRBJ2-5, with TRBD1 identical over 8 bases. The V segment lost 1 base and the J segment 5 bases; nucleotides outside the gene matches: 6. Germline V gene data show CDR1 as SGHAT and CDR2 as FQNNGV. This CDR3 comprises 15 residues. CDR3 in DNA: TGTGCCAGCAGCTTAGGGACAGGGAACCGGGAGACCCAGTACTTC. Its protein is CASSLGTGNRETQYF.

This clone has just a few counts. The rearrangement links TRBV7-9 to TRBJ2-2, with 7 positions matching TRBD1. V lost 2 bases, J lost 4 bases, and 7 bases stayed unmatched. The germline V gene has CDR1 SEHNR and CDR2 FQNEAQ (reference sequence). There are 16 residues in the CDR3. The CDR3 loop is CASSLRGRGSTGELFF. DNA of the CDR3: TGTGCCAGCAGCTTACGGGGCAGGGGGAGCACCGGGGAGCTGTTTTTT.

CDR3 residues: CASSPLGDSGSKRGGANVLTF. In DNA, the CDR3 is TGTGCCAGCTCACCATTAGGTGACAGTGGATCTAAGAGAGGCGGGGCCAACGTCCTGACTTTC. The rearrangement links TRBV18 to TRBJ2-6, with a weak D call TRBD1 (5 bases). This CDR3 is built from 21 residues. Trimming pared 2 bases from V and 4 bases from J, leaving 27 bases between. Looked up from germline, CDR1 is KGHSH and CDR2 is LQKENI.

CDR3 sequence reads: CASDSQGAYNEKLFF. The CDR3, as DNA: TGTGCCAGCGACTCACAGGGGGCGTATAATGAAAAACTGTTTTTT. The rearrangement joins TRBV2 to TRBJ1-4; 9 positions agree with TRBD1. The length of the CDR3 is 15 residues. Trimming removed 8 bases from V and 4 bases from J; junction bases left unmatched: 8. Germline CDR1 SNHLY, CDR2 FYNNEI. Drawing the rest from reference TRBV2 and TRBJ1-4, the complete variable domain is EPEVTQTPSHQVTQMGQEVILRCVPISNHLYFYWYRQILGQKVEFLVSFYNNEISEKSEIFDDQFSVERPDGSNFTLKIRSTKLEDSAMYFCASDSQGAYNEKLFFGSGTQLSVL.

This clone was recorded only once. This chain's CDR3 is CASSPRRDFAYEQYF. In DNA, the CDR3 is TGTGCCAGCAGCCCCCGGCGGGACTTTGCCTACGAGCAGTACTTC. The rearrangement links TRBV6-2 or TRBV6-3 to TRBJ2-7; D may be TRBD2 (6 bases). Germline V lookup: CDR1 MNHEY, CDR2 SVGEGT. The CDR3 runs to 15 residues. Trimming stripped 6 bases from V and 2 bases from J, with 17 bases between.

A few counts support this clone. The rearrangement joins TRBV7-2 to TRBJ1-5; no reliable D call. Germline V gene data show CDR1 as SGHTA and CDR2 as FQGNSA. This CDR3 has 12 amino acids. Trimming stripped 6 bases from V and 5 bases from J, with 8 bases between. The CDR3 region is CASSSPYQPQHF. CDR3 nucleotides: TGTGCCAGCAGTTCCCCTTATCAGCCCCAGCATTTT.

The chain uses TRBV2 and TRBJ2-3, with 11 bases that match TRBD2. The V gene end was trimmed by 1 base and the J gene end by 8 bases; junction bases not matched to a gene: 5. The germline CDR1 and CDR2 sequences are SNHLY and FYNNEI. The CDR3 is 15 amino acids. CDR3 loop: CASSEGLAGGATQYF. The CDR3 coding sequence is TGTGCCAGCAGTGAAGGCCTAGCGGGGGGAGCTACGCAGTATTTT.

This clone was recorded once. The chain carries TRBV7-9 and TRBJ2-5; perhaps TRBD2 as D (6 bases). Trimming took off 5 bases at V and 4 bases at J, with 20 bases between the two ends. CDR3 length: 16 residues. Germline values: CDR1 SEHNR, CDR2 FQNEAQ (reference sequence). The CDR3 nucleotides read TGTGCCAGCAGCCCGTACAGTAGGAGGGAAACAGAGACCCAGTACTTC. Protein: CASSPYSRRETETQYF.

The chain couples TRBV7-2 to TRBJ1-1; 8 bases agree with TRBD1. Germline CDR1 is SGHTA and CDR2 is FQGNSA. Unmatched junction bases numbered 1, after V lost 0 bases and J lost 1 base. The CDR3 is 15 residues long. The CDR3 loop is CASSLAGTGNTEAFF. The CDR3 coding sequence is TGTGCCAGCAGCTTAGCCGGGACAGGGAACACTGAAGCTTTCTTT.

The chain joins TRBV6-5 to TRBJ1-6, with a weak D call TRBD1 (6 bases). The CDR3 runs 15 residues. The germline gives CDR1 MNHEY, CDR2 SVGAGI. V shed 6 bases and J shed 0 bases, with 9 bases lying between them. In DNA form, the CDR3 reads TGTGCCAGCAGGAAGGACAGCTCCTATAATTCACCCCTCCACTTT. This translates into CASRKDSSYNSPLHF.

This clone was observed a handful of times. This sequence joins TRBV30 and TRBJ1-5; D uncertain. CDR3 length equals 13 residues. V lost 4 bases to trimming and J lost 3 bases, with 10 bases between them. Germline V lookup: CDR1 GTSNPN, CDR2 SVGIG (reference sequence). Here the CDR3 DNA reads TGTGCCTGGAATTATCGCGCCAATCAGCCCCAGCATTTT. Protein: CAWNYRANQPQHF.

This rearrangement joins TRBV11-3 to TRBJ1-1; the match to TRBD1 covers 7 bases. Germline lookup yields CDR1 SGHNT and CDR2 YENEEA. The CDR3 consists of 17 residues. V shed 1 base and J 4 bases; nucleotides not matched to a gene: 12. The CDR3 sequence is CASSLGIGGAGRTEAFF. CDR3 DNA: TGTGCCAGCAGCTTAGGTATAGGGGGCGCGGGGCGCACTGAAGCTTTCTTT.

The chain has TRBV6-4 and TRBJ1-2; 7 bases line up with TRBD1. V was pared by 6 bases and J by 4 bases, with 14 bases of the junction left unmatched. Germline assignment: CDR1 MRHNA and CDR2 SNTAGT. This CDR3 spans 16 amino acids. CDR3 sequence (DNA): TGTGCCAGCAGCCCTAGTCCGGACAGGACCATCTATGGCTACACCTTC. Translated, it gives CASSPSPDRTIYGYTF.

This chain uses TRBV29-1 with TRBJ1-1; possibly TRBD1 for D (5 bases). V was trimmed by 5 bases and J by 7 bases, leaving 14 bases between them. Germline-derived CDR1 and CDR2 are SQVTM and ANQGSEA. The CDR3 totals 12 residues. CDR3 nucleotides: TGCAGCGTTCTAGGAGGGGCGGTTGAAGCTTTCTTT. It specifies CSVLGGAVEAFF.

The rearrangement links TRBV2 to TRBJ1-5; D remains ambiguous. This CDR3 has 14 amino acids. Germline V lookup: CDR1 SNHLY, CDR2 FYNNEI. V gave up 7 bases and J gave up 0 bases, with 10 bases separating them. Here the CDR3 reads CASKREYSNQPQHF. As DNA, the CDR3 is TGTGCCAGCAAGAGGGAGTATAGCAATCAGCCCCAGCATTTT.

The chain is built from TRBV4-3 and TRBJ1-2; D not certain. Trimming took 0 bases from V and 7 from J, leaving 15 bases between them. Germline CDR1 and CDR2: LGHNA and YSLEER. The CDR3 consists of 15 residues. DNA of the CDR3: TGCGCCAGCAGCCAAGAAGGTGGGCGAGAATCTGGCTACACCTTC. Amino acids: CASSQEGGRESGYTF.

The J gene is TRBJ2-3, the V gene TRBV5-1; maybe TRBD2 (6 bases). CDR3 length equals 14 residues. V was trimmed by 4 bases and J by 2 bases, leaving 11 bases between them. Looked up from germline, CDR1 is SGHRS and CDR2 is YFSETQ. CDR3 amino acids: CASSRDSATDTQYF. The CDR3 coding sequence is TGCGCCAGCAGCCGGGACTCGGCCACAGATACGCAGTATTTT.

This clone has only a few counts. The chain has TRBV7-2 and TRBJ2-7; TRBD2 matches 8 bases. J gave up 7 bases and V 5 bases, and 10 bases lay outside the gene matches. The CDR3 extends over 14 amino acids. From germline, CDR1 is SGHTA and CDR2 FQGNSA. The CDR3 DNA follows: TGTGCCAGCAGCCCATACGGGGGGGCAGGAGAGCAGTACTTC. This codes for CASSPYGGAGEQYF.

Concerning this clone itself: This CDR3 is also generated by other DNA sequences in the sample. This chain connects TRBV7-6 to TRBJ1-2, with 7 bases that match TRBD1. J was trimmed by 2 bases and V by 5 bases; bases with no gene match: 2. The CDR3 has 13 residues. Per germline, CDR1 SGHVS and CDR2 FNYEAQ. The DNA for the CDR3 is TGTGCCAGCAGCCCACAGGGGAACTATGGCTACACCTTC. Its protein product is CASSPQGNYGYTF.